Below, 28 T cell receptor beta chains from the same sample are listed, as sequenced in a study of beta chain features in type 1 diabetes. What was sequenced were expressed TCRB transcripts, since all of the isolated RNA had been reverse transcribed. Generated by immunoSEQ multiplex PCR, the TCRdb table keeps only in-frame clones and is missing some. The sample records a few hundred thousand clones, about 15% being singletons. No antigen has been assigned to these receptors. Findings and limits, study-wide: Shortening that was moderate but significant affected the TCRB CDR3s of Type 1 diabetes patients in all four CD4+ subsets.

The sequenced sample was naive CD4+ T cells from blood. All receptors come from a young man with type 1 diabetes.

This clone was detected only a few times. This chain joins TRBV30 and TRBJ2-6; D unclear. CDR1 GTSNPN and CDR2 SVGIG come from the germline V gene (reference sequence). The CDR3 covers 14 residues. V lost 5 bases and J lost 1, with 9 bases in between. DNA of the CDR3: TGTGCCTGGGGTGGCGGATCTGGGGCCAACGTCCTGACTTTC. This gives the protein CAWGGGSGANVLTF.

This clone appeared a single time. The V and J genes are TRBV9 and TRBJ1-6; perhaps TRBD1 as D (6 bases). The CDR3 has 14 amino acids. Germline V gene lookup returns CDR1 SGDLS and CDR2 YYNGEE. V was clipped by 4 bases and J by 9 bases, with 14 bases between them. The CDR3 is CASSPTRGGSPLHF. CDR3 bases: TGTGCCAGCAGCCCGACGAGGGGGGGTTCACCCCTCCACTTT. Full variable domain (outside the CDR3, taken from reference TRBV9 and TRBJ1-6): DSGVTQTPKHLITATGQRVTLRCSPRSGDLSVYWYQQSLDQGLQFLIQYYNGEERAKGNILERFSAQQFPDLHSELNLSSLELGDSALYFCASSPTRGGSPLHFGNGTRLTVT.

This sequence joins TRBV6-5 and TRBJ2-7, with TRBD2 matching over 12 bases. After removal of 0 bases from V and 3 bases from J, the junction contained 3 bases not matched to a gene. Looked up from germline, CDR1 is MNHEY and CDR2 is SVGAGI. The CDR3 covers 16 residues. The CDR3 region has the DNA TGTGCCAGCAGTTACTCGGGACTAGCGGGTTTCTACGAGCAGTACTTC. It codes for CASSYSGLAGFYEQYF.

The chain uses TRBV2 and TRBJ2-5; 7 positions agree with TRBD2. This CDR3 is 14 amino acids long. Germline CDR1 reads SNHLY; CDR2 reads FYNNEI. V shed 10 bases, J shed 0 bases, and the junction held 8 bases outside the gene matches. This chain's CDR3 is CANGGTTDQETQYF. The CDR3 DNA reads TGTGCCAACGGAGGGACTACCGACCAAGAGACCCAGTACTTC.

The chain employs TRBV2 and TRBJ2-5; the match to TRBD1 covers 8 bases. CDR1 and CDR2 (germline): SNHLY, FYNNEI. The CDR3 is 16 residues long. J gave up 4 bases and V 0 bases, and 7 bases lay outside the gene matches. This chain's CDR3 is CASSEAGRGHGETQYF. The CDR3 DNA reads as TGTGCCAGCAGTGAAGCCGGCAGGGGGCATGGAGAGACCCAGTACTTC. Variable domain in full (rest from reference TRBV2 and TRBJ2-5): EPEVTQTPSHQVTQMGQEVILRCVPISNHLYFYWYRQILGQKVEFLVSFYNNEISEKSEIFDDQFSVERPDGSNFTLKIRSTKLEDSAMYFCASSEAGRGHGETQYFGPGTRLLVL.

The chain carries TRBV29-1 and TRBJ2-2, with D tentatively TRBD2 (5 bases). Germline-derived CDR1 and CDR2 are SQVTM and ANQGSEA. The CDR3 runs 14 residues. V was shortened by 2 bases and J by 5 bases, with 12 bases between the two germline ends. The CDR3 region is CSVERFGRTGELFF. DNA of the CDR3: TGCAGCGTTGAAAGGTTTGGGAGAACCGGGGAGCTGTTTTTT.

The chain combines TRBV5-6 with TRBJ1-1; maybe TRBD1 (6 bases). The germline V gene encodes CDR1 SGHDT and CDR2 YYEEEE. Trimming cost V 3 bases and J 1 base, with 16 bases left between them. This CDR3 is 16 amino acids long. The chain's CDR3 is CASSSPLGAGNTEAFF. The CDR3 coding sequence is TGTGCCAGCAGCTCCCCCCTGGGGGCCGGGAACACTGAAGCTTTCTTT.

V and J are TRBV5-4 and TRBJ1-1, with 8 positions matching TRBD1. CDR3 length: 14 amino acids. Germline V gives CDR1 SGHNT, CDR2 YYREEE (reference sequence). V dropped 4 bases and J dropped 0; count of bases not matched to a gene: 2. The CDR3 DNA follows: TGTGCCAGCAGCGTACAGGGGGTGAACACTGAAGCTTTCTTT. Translated: CASSVQGVNTEAFF. Variable domain in full (rest from reference TRBV5-4 and TRBJ1-1): ETGVTQSPTHLIKTRGQQVTLRCSSQSGHNTVSWYQQALGQGPQFIFQYYREEENGRGNFPPRFSGLQFPNYSSELNVNALELDDSALYLCASSVQGVNTEAFFGQGTRLTVV.

This clone was observed a few times. The gene calls are TRBV4-1 and TRBJ2-1, with 10 bases identical to TRBD2. Germline CDR1 MGHRA, CDR2 YSYEKL. The CDR3 spans 19 residues. J gave up 5 bases and V 1 base, and 14 bases lay outside the gene matches. The CDR3 is CASSQVATSGRPWDNEQFF. The DNA for the CDR3 is TGCGCCAGCAGCCAAGTTGCGACTAGCGGGCGCCCGTGGGACAATGAGCAGTTCTTC.

The rearrangement joins TRBV29-1 to TRBJ2-2; 7 bases are shared with TRBD2. Trimming removed 7 bases from V and 11 bases from J; junction bases left unmatched: 10. This CDR3 has 12 residues. From germline, CDR1 is SQVTM and CDR2 ANQGSEA. The CDR3 DNA reads as TGCAGCGCCCGGAGGGGAGGGTCCGAGCTGTTTTTT. Protein: CSARRGGSELFF.

CDR3 sequence: CASSGTGLPSNQPQHF. The CDR3 coding sequence is TGTGCCAGCAGCGGGACAGGACTCCCTAGCAATCAGCCCCAGCATTTT. V and J are TRBV7-2 and TRBJ1-5; 8 bases are a match to TRBD1. Germline CDR1 SGHTA, CDR2 FQGNSA. CDR3 length equals 16 residues. Losses at the gene ends were 5 bases for V and 0 bases for J; bases not matched to a gene: 6.

The V gene is TRBV6-5, the J gene TRBJ2-5; 7 bases are a match to TRBD1. The CDR3 runs 14 residues. V was pared by 10 bases and J by 2 bases, with 10 bases of the junction left unmatched. Germline V lookup: CDR1 MNHEY, CDR2 SVGAGI. The chain's CDR3 is CATSRGTAQETQYF. The CDR3 region has the DNA TGTGCCACCTCTAGAGGGACAGCTCAAGAGACCCAGTACTTC.

This clone was observed a handful of times. The chain recombines TRBV9 with TRBJ2-1; 8 bases map to TRBD1. Germline assignment: CDR1 SGDLS and CDR2 YYNGEE. The V segment lost 0 bases and the J segment 4 bases; nucleotides outside the gene matches: 3. The CDR3 runs to 15 residues. CDR3 protein: CASSVVTGAYNEQFF. Here the CDR3 DNA reads TGTGCCAGCAGCGTAGTGACAGGGGCATACAATGAGCAGTTCTTC. The complete variable domain, with remaining parts taken from reference TRBV9 and TRBJ2-1, reads DSGVTQTPKHLITATGQRVTLRCSPRSGDLSVYWYQQSLDQGLQFLIQYYNGEERAKGNILERFSAQQFPDLHSELNLSSLELGDSALYFCASSVVTGAYNEQFFGPGTRLTVL.

This clone appeared a few times. V usage is TRBV5-4 and J usage is TRBJ1-2; 7 nucleotides align to TRBD1. CDR1 is SGHNT and CDR2 is YYREEE in the germline V gene (reference sequence). The trim removed 3 bases at V and 1 base at J, leaving 3 bases unmatched. This CDR3 is 14 amino acids long. The CDR3 nucleotides read TGTGCCAGCAGCTCGCCAGGGGGTAACTATGGCTACACCTTC. The encoded protein is CASSSPGGNYGYTF.

Only one count was recorded for this clone. The V and J genes are TRBV12-5 and TRBJ2-1; weak D call: TRBD2 (7 bases). The CDR3 is 14 residues long. Germline V gives CDR1 LGHNT, CDR2 FRNRAP. The germline V and J ends were trimmed by 1 base and 7 bases, with 11 bases remaining between them. CDR3 coding DNA: TGTGCTAGTGGTTTGGGCGGGGGCTGGAATGAGCAGTTCTTC. Its protein product is CASGLGGGWNEQFF.

There are a few counts of this clone. The CDR3 nucleotides are TGTGCCTGGGAAACAGGGGGCGCCGTGAGGGAGCAGTACTTC. It is translated as CAWETGGAVREQYF. This chain links TRBV30 with TRBJ2-7; the match to TRBD1 covers 9 bases. Per germline, CDR1 GTSNPN and CDR2 SVGIG (reference sequence). J lost 7 bases, V lost 5 bases, and 12 bases had no gene match. CDR3 length: 14 residues.

This rearrangement joins TRBV19 to TRBJ2-2, with 11 positions matching TRBD2. CDR3 length: 15 residues. Germline CDR1 and CDR2: LNHDA and SQIVND (reference sequence). With 3 bases clipped from V and 10 bases from J, the junction kept 7 bases outside the gene matches. The CDR3 DNA reads TGTGCCAGTAGTATTGTTAGCGGGGGGGCCGCGGAGCTGTTTTTT. Its translation is CASSIVSGGAAELFF. Full variable domain (missing parts from reference TRBV19 and TRBJ2-2): DGGITQSPKYLFRKEGQNVTLSCEQNLNHDAMYWYRQDPGQGLRLIYYSQIVNDFQKGDIAEGYSVSREKKESFPLTVTSAQKNPTAFYLCASSIVSGGAAELFFGEGSRLTVL.

The chain joins TRBV15 to TRBJ1-5; possibly TRBD1 for D (5 bases). The CDR3 spans 16 residues. CDR1 and CDR2 (germline): LNHNV, YYDKDF (reference sequence). The V end lost 0 bases, the J end lost 5 bases, and 14 bases lay between the germline ends. CDR3 in DNA: TGTGCCACCAGCAGAGATAGCAGTGGGGCGTATCAGCCCCAGCATTTT. Protein: CATSRDSSGAYQPQHF.

V and J are TRBV29-1 and TRBJ1-2; D unresolved. The CDR3 has 12 residues. The V gene lost 3 bases and the J gene lost 6 bases, with 11 bases spanning the gap. The V gene's germline CDR1 is SQVTM and CDR2 ANQGSEA. This CDR3 reads CSVDRGSDGYTF. The CDR3 nucleotides are TGCAGCGTTGACCGGGGAAGTGATGGCTACACCTTC.

The CDR3 here is CASSLPVPETQYF. CDR3 nucleotides: TGTGCCAGCAGCTTACCAGTTCCAGAGACCCAGTACTTC. V and J are TRBV7-2 and TRBJ2-5; D ambiguous. Germline CDR1 SGHTA, CDR2 FQGNSA. V was shortened by 2 bases and J by 4 bases, with 8 bases between the two germline ends. The CDR3 length is 13 residues.

The V gene is TRBV9, the J gene TRBJ2-2, with 7 bases matching TRBD2. CDR3 size: 17 residues. Trimming took 0 bases from V and 2 from J; bases not matched to a gene: 7. Germline V CDR1 and CDR2: SGDLS, YYNGEE. CDR3: CASSVALAGANTGELFF. The CDR3 bases are TGTGCCAGCAGCGTAGCCTTAGCGGGTGCTAACACCGGGGAGCTGTTTTTT.

This clone was counted a few times. The chain uses TRBV19 and TRBJ1-5; D is perhaps TRBD1 (6 bases). Germline CDR1 and CDR2: LNHDA and SQIVND (reference sequence). V shed 0 bases and J shed 2 bases, with 8 bases lying between them. The CDR3 runs 15 residues. CDR3 DNA: TGTGCCAGTAGTATAGACAGGGGTGGCAATCAGCCCCAGCATTTT. It translates to CASSIDRGGNQPQHF.

The sample holds a few counts of this clone. V and J are TRBV10-3 and TRBJ1-1, with 7 bases identical to TRBD1. The CDR3 totals 13 residues. The V segment lost 9 bases and the J segment 1 base; nucleotides outside the gene matches: 5. Per germline, CDR1 ENHRY and CDR2 SYGVKD. The CDR3 DNA is TGTGCCATTACCGGGACAGAGAACACTGAAGCTTTCTTT. This codes for CAITGTENTEAFF.

In this sample, this clone turned up a few times. CDR3 amino acids: CASSLFRTGEYGYTF. In DNA form, the CDR3 reads TGTGCCAGCAGCTTATTCCGGACAGGGGAGTATGGCTACACCTTC. The chain links TRBV7-2 to TRBJ1-2, with 9 bases matching TRBD1. CDR3 size: 15 residues. Trimming cost V 2 bases and J 5 bases; bases outside gene matches: 6. Germline V CDR1 and CDR2: SGHTA, FQGNSA.

CDR3 DNA sequence: TGCAGCGTTGAAAAGAGGGGGCAGGTCTACGAGCAGTACTTC. It specifies CSVEKRGQVYEQYF. V and J are TRBV29-1 and TRBJ2-7; 7 bases map to TRBD1. The CDR3 has 14 amino acids. The V gene's germline CDR1 is SQVTM and CDR2 ANQGSEA. After removal of 2 bases from V and 3 bases from J, the junction contained 7 bases not matched to a gene.

The sample holds a few counts of this clone. The rearrangement links TRBV7-8 to TRBJ2-1, with D uncertain. Germline V lookup: CDR1 SGHVS, CDR2 FQNEAQ. The V and J ends lost 4 bases and 8 bases respectively, with 6 bases between them. The CDR3 has 11 residues. The CDR3 sequence: CASSSVYEQFF. As DNA, the CDR3 is TGTGCCAGCAGCTCTGTGTATGAGCAGTTCTTC.

The V call is TRBV2, the J call TRBJ2-3; the D gene is possibly TRBD2 (6 bases). V was shortened by 8 bases and J by 2 bases, with 14 bases between the two germline ends. CDR1 SNHLY and CDR2 FYNNEI come from the germline V gene. This CDR3 has 14 residues. CDR3 DNA sequence: TGTGCCAGCGGAAGGAGGGAATACACAGATACGCAGTATTTT. This translates into CASGRREYTDTQYF.

The CDR3 spells CASSSRTGGDHLHF. The CDR3 DNA reads TGCGCCAGCAGCTCTCGGACAGGGGGGGATCACCTCCACTTT. The chain is built from TRBV5-1 and TRBJ1-6; 10 bases are shared with TRBD1. V shed 3 bases and J 15 bases; nucleotides not matched to a gene: 9. Germline CDR1 and CDR2: SGHRS and YFSETQ. The CDR3 is 14 amino acids.